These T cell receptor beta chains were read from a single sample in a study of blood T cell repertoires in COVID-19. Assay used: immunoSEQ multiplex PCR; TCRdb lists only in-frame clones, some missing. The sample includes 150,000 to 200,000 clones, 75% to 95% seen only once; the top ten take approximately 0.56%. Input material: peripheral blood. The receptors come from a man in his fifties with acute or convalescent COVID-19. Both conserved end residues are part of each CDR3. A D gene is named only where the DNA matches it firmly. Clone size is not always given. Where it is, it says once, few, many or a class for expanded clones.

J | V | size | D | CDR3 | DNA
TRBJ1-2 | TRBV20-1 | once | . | CSADTGGYTF | TGCAGTGCGGACACAGGAGGCTACACCTTC
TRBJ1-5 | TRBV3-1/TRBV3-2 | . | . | CASSQDPGVGNQPQHF | TGTGCCAGCAGCCAAGACCCGGGGGTGGGGAATCAGCCCCAGCATTTT
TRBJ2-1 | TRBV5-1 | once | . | CASSLQGLSSYNEQFF | TGCGCCAGCAGTTTACAGGGTCTAAGCTCCTACAATGAGCAGTTCTTC
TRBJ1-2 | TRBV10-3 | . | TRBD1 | CAISESTGKGYGYTF | TGTGCCATCAGTGAGTCGACAGGGAAAGGCTATGGCTACACCTTC
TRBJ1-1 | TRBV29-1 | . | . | CSVENLGEAFF | TGCAGCGTTGAAAACCTCGGTGAAGCTTTCTTT
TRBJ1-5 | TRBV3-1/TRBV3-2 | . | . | CASSQPGSQPQHF | TGTGCCAGCAGCCAACCCGGGAGTCAGCCCCAGCATTTT
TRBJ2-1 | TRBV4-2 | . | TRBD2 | CASSRPGTSGNNEQFF | TGTGCCAGCAGCCGACCCGGGACTAGCGGTAACAATGAGCAGTTCTTC
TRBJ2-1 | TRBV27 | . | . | CASSFQGEAYNEQFF | TGTGCCAGCAGTTTCCAGGGGGAGGCCTACAATGAGCAGTTCTTC
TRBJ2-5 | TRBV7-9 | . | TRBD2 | CASSSPPGLAGGEATQYF | TGTGCCAGCAGCTCGCCTCCGGGACTAGCGGGAGGAGAGGCGACCCAGTACTTC
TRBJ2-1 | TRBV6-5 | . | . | CASSSGTFNEQFF | TGTGCCAGCAGTTCCGGGACTTTCAATGAGCAGTTCTTC
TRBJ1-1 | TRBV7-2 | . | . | CASGGGAGTEAFF | TGTGCCAGTGGGGGAGGGGCCGGGACTGAAGCTTTCTTT
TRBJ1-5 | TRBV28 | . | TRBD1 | CASSLGTGRADQPQHF | TGTGCCAGCAGTCTCGGGACAGGGAGGGCTGATCAGCCCCAGCATTTT
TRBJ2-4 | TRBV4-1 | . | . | CASSQRAAGVKENIQYF | TGCGCCAGCAGCCAACGAGCTGCAGGGGTGAAGGAAAACATTCAGTACTTC
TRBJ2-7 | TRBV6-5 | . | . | CASSYSIRAYEQYF | TGTGCCAGCAGTTACTCGATTAGAGCCTACGAGCAGTACTTC
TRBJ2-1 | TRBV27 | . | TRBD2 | CASQPGLGVNEQFF | TGTGCCAGTCAGCCGGGACTAGGGGTCAATGAGCAGTTCTTC
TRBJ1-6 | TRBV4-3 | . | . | CASSRERQNNSPLHF | TGCGCCAGCAGTCGAGAAAGACAGAACAATTCACCCCTCCACTTT